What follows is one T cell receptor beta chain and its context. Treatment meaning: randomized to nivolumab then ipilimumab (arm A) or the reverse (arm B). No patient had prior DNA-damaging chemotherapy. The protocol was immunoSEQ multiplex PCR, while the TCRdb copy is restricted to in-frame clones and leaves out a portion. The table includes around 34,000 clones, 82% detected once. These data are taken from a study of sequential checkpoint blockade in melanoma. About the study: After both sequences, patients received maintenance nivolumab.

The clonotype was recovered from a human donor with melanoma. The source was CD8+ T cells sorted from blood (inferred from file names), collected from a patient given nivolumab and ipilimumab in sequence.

CDR3 protein: CARSLASGEPGEQFF. The CDR3 DNA is TGTGCCAGAAGCTTAGCTAGCGGGGAGCCGGGGGAGCAGTTCTTC. V usage is TRBV7-5 and J usage is TRBJ2-1; TRBD2, the table's D call, lacks a check against the DNA. TRBV7-5 is a documented pseudogene. This CDR3 is built from 15 residues.